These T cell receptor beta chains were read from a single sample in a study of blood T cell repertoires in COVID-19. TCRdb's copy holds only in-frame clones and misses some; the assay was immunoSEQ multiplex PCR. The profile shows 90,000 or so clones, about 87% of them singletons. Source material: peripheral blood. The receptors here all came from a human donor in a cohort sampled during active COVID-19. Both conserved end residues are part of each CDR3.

CDR3aa: CASSIWSISNTEAFF
len: 15
v_gene: TRBV19
j_gene: TRBJ1-1

CDR3aa: CASSIVNYGYTF
len: 12
v_gene: TRBV5-4
j_gene: TRBJ1-2

CDR3aa: CASSLGYMGAQETQYF
len: 16
v_gene: TRBV11-1
j_gene: TRBJ2-5

CDR3aa: CASSYTGTGFGYTF
len: 14
v_gene: TRBV5-6
j_gene: TRBJ1-2

CDR3aa: CAWSAIRASLATNEKLFF
len: 18
v_gene: TRBV30
j_gene: TRBJ1-4

CDR3aa: CATSRGPGTGNTEAFF
len: 16
v_gene: TRBV15
j_gene: TRBJ1-1

CDR3aa: CASSLANTGELFF
len: 13
v_gene: TRBV12-3/TRBV12-4
j_gene: TRBJ2-2

CDR3aa: CASSLTRQGGTEAFF
len: 15
v_gene: TRBV3-1/TRBV3-2
j_gene: TRBJ1-1

CDR3aa: CASSIGTGHPFF
len: 12
v_gene: TRBV12-3/TRBV12-4
j_gene: TRBJ2-1

CDR3aa: CASSPGEGYYNEQFF
len: 15
v_gene: TRBV6-2/TRBV6-3
j_gene: TRBJ2-1

CDR3aa: CASSPRTGVNQPQHF
len: 15
v_gene: TRBV4-3
j_gene: TRBJ1-5

CDR3aa: CASSSGTGDEQYF
len: 13
v_gene: TRBV12-3/TRBV12-4
j_gene: TRBJ2-7

CDR3aa: CASTPWGENEQFF
len: 13
v_gene: TRBV13
j_gene: TRBJ2-1

CDR3aa: CAWSPNRVRNTEAFF
len: 15
v_gene: TRBV30
j_gene: TRBJ1-1

CDR3aa: CASTDRGILNEQFF
len: 14
v_gene: TRBV11-2
j_gene: TRBJ2-1

CDR3aa: CASRIQYLDNSPLHF
len: 15
v_gene: TRBV28
j_gene: TRBJ1-6

CDR3aa: CASARSGWAGNQPQHF
len: 16
v_gene: TRBV19
j_gene: TRBJ1-5

CDR3aa: CASSPALGVGYNEQFF
len: 16
v_gene: TRBV5-1
j_gene: TRBJ2-1

CDR3aa: CASSVGQPSEKLFF
len: 14
v_gene: TRBV5-1
j_gene: TRBJ1-4

CDR3aa: CASSPTTGMNTEAFF
len: 15
v_gene: TRBV18
j_gene: TRBJ1-1

CDR3aa: CAWEGQLNTEAFF
len: 13
v_gene: TRBV30
j_gene: TRBJ1-1

CDR3aa: CAWRVGGESYGYTF
len: 14
v_gene: TRBV30
j_gene: TRBJ1-2

CDR3aa: CASSLLRGAQETQYF
len: 15
v_gene: TRBV7-9
j_gene: TRBJ2-5

CDR3aa: CASSQEAGGPYEQYF
len: 15
v_gene: TRBV14
j_gene: TRBJ2-7

CDR3aa: CASTTLQGAALYEQFF
len: 16
v_gene: TRBV7-7
j_gene: TRBJ2-1

CDR3aa: CASRDESGGFGDTQYF
len: 16
v_gene: TRBV2
j_gene: TRBJ2-3

CDR3aa: CASSIYREEGYTF
len: 13
v_gene: TRBV19
j_gene: TRBJ1-2

CDR3aa: CASSPGLAEQFF
len: 12
v_gene: TRBV3-1/TRBV3-2
j_gene: TRBJ2-1

CDR3aa: CSVVGGANYGYTF
len: 13
v_gene: TRBV29-1
j_gene: TRBJ1-2

CDR3aa: CASSQGGSLAGGETQYF
len: 17
v_gene: TRBV4-2
j_gene: TRBJ2-5

CDR3aa: CASSQRQGHPQHF
len: 13
v_gene: TRBV2
j_gene: TRBJ1-5

CDR3aa: CASSGEGEGLEGYTF
len: 15
v_gene: TRBV9
j_gene: TRBJ1-2

CDR3aa: CASSQDVVSSYEQYF
len: 15
v_gene: TRBV4-3
j_gene: TRBJ2-7

CDR3aa: CASSFEDTYGYTF
len: 13
v_gene: TRBV12-3/TRBV12-4
j_gene: TRBJ1-2

CDR3aa: CASSPDRALGNTIYF
len: 15
v_gene: TRBV18
j_gene: TRBJ1-3

CDR3aa: CASSRGWEQYF
len: 11
v_gene: TRBV19
j_gene: TRBJ2-7

CDR3aa: CAWSNTAGRNSPLHF
len: 15
v_gene: TRBV30
j_gene: TRBJ1-6

CDR3aa: CATSRDRGSTGELFF
len: 15
v_gene: TRBV15
j_gene: TRBJ2-2

CDR3aa: CSVHNPGTEKTTTF
len: 14
v_gene: TRBV29-1
j_gene: TRBJ1-2

CDR3aa: CSVERGVAGPGTDTQYF
len: 17
v_gene: TRBV29-1
j_gene: TRBJ2-3

CDR3aa: CASSFFGRAYEQYF
len: 14
v_gene: TRBV5-4
j_gene: TRBJ2-7

CDR3aa: CAWTSGDSYEQYF
len: 13
v_gene: TRBV30
j_gene: TRBJ2-7

CDR3aa: CASSQRRQGGSPLHF
len: 15
v_gene: TRBV3-1/TRBV3-2
j_gene: TRBJ1-6

CDR3aa: CAWDTGANVLTF
len: 12
v_gene: TRBV30
j_gene: TRBJ2-6

CDR3aa: CSAGDSLTGELFF
len: 13
v_gene: TRBV29-1
j_gene: TRBJ2-2

CDR3aa: CASSWDRPNTEAFF
len: 14
v_gene: TRBV6-5
j_gene: TRBJ1-1

CDR3aa: CASSPTRDTQYF
len: 12
v_gene: TRBV12-3/TRBV12-4
j_gene: TRBJ2-3

CDR3aa: CASSPTQETQYF
len: 12
v_gene: TRBV5-1
j_gene: TRBJ2-5